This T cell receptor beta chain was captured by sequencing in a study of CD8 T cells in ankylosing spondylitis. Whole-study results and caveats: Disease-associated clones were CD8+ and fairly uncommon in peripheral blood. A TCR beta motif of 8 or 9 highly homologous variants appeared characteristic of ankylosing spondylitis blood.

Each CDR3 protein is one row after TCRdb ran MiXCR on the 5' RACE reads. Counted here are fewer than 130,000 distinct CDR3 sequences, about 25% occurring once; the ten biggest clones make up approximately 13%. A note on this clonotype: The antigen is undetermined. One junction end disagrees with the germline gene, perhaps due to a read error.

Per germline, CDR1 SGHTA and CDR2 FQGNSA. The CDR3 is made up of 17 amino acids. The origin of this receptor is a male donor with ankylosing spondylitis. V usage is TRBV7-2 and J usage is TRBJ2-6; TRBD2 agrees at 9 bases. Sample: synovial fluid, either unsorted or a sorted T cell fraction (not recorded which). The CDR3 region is CASSLAGRTSGANVLTF. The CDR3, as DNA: TGTGCCAGCAGCCTAGCGGGGAGGACCTCTGGGGCCAACGTCCTGACTTTC. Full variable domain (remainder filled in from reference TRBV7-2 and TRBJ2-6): GAGVSQSPSNKVTEKGKDVELRCDPISGHTALYWYRQSLGQGLEFLIYFQGNSAPDKSGLPSDRFSAERTGGSVSTLTIQRTQQEDSAVYLCASSLAGRTSGANVLTFGAGSRLTVL.